This entry concerns a single TCR beta chain. Its target antigen remains unknown. CDR1 and CDR2 (SQVTM, ANQGSEA) derive from the germline V gene. From cysteine to phenylalanine, the CDR3 is 12 amino acids long. No DNA was logged. The data were taken from a study of CXCR3-negative and CXCR3-positive naive CD8 T cells (dated by TCRdb to about 2019). Regarding the complete study: In total, 130 million to 150 million TRB reads were obtained, or roughly 1.5 +/- 0.3 million reads per library. Diversity and physicochemical repertoire analyses were performed on some eleven donors pooled from two independent experiments. Naive subsets from 5 or 6 donors and memory cells from 3 donors were included in the TRBV-TRBJ cluster analysis. Study-wide conclusions, independent of this receptor: CXCR3 expression partially decreased after cryopreservation, so most assays used freshly isolated PBMCs. Because surface CD5, which has been linked to self-reactivity in mice, was comparable between naive subsets, TCR interaction strength was also inferred from TRB CDR3 physicochemical properties. Comparably high repertoire diversity was found in both naive subsets, whereas much lower repertoire diversity was found in memory CD8+ T cells. TRB CDR3s from CXCR3-positive naive cells showed higher hydrophobicity (lower Kidera factor 4), lower energy, and higher strength and volume indices than CXCR3-negative naive cells. Naive CXCR3-negative and CXCR3-positive cells from the same donor showed similar TRBV-TRBJ usage, whereas memory cells showed distinct patterns.

Sequencing took place on a NextSeq 550. The Human TCR Profiling Kit (MiLaboratory) was used to make UMI-labeled 5' RACE TRB cDNA libraries. The full amount of extracted RNA was used for cDNA synthesis, and the full amount of resulting cDNA was used for PCR amplification. Libraries were prepared in parallel with an identical number of PCR cycles. The authors' pipeline ran thus. MIGEC and MiXCR extracted about 53,000 +/- 10,000 unique UMI-labeled TRB cDNA molecules per library, requiring at least two reads per UMI. An average of 40,000 +/- 10,000 functional in-frame TRB CDR3 nucleotide clonotypes without stop codons was found per library. After downsampling to 5000 UMI-labeled TRB molecules per sample, diversity metrics, including normalized Shannon-Wiener and Chao1, were computed in VDJtools. For the central five CDR3 residues, VDJtools calculated physicochemical properties weighted by clonotype size, namely interaction energy, strength, volume and Kidera factor 4. TCRdb reprocessed the reads and lists each CDR3 protein sequence as a single entry, with no DNA. These V and J calls derive from TCRdb rather than the authors' analysis. The table for this sample lists more than 80,000 distinct CDR3 sequences. Of the sample, over 0.35% is held by the ten largest clones.

For every CD8+ T cell subset, approximately 300,000 cells were flow-sorted straight into RLT lysis buffer, and each subset was sorted in triplicate. To keep memory contaminants out, a stringent definition of naive CD8+ T cells was applied: CD45RO-CCR7+CD27+CD95-. Peripheral blood mononuclear cells were isolated from buffy coats by standard density gradient centrifugation. A FACSAria III was used to flow-sort naive CXCR3-negative and CXCR3-positive CD8+ T cells. Total RNA was extracted from sorted cells using an RNeasy Mini Kit. This clonotype was sampled from a human donor in good health. Some clones in this sample may be carry-over from other donors' samples. Sequenced material: naive CXCR3+ CD8+ T cells from blood. The sample's cell subset or site label, in plain terms: CD45RO-CCR7+CD27+CD95- naive CD8+ T cells expressing CXCR3 (TNR3+). Recombination connected TRBV29-1 to TRBJ1-1; the TCRdb D gene call, TRBD1, has no DNA to confirm it. The CDR3 protein is CSSGTVNTEAFF.